One sample yielded the 32 T cell receptor beta chains listed below, sequenced in a study of metastatic and nonmetastatic thyroid tumors. TCRdb re-analyzed the PCR reads through MiXCR. The sample holds about 27,000 clones, 10% to 15% seen once. Not a single patient had been given any form of treatment at any point before undergoing thyroid surgery. The specimen was blood. The receptors originated from a female donor with papillary thyroid cancer or a benign thyroid nodule (not recorded which). Some clones in this sample may be carry-over from other donors' samples.

This clone appeared many times. The chain carries TRBV9 and TRBJ2-7, with D tentatively TRBD2 (5 bases). Germline CDR1 and CDR2: SGDLS and YYNGEE. This CDR3 has 14 amino acids. V was trimmed by 0 bases and J by 3 bases, leaving 10 bases between them. CDR3 amino acids: CASSVGVALYEQYF. CDR3 bases: TGTGCCAGCAGCGTAGGAGTAGCGCTCTACGAGCAGTACTTC.

This clone was found many times. The chain is built from TRBV12-3 or TRBV12-4 and TRBJ2-5; 9 positions agree with TRBD1. The CDR3 is 15 amino acids. The V gene end was trimmed by 6 bases and the J gene end by 7 bases; junction bases not matched to a gene: 12. The CDR3: CASSPGQGLWGTQYF. The DNA of the CDR3 is TGTGCCAGCAGCCCGGGACAGGGTTTGTGGGGGACCCAGTACTTC.

Of note for this clone: At one of its ends the junction is not consistent with the germline gene, which may arise from a read error. V and J are TRBV7-7 and TRBJ2-3, with D possibly TRBD2 on 5 matching bases. This CDR3 region has 14 residues. Germline CDR1 SSHAT, CDR2 FNYEAQ (reference sequence). CDR3 DNA: TGTGCTAGCAGCTTAGAGGGATTCACAGATACGCAGTATTTT. Its protein is CASSLEGFTDTQYF.

The genes are TRBV27 and TRBJ1-2, with a tentative D call TRBD1 (6 bases). This CDR3 contains 13 residues. V lost 8 bases and J 4 bases, leaving 14 bases between the germline ends. The germline CDR1 and CDR2 sequences are MNHEY and SMNVEV (reference sequence). CDR3 region: CASAPNRVYGYTF. The CDR3 DNA reads TGTGCCAGCGCCCCGAACAGGGTCTATGGCTACACCTTC.

This clone has at least ten counts. The CDR3 reads CASSQDMYRPTELFF. The CDR3 DNA reads as TGCGCCAGCAGCCAAGATATGTACAGACCGACGGAGCTGTTTTTT. V and J are TRBV4-1 and TRBJ2-2; unclear D gene. This CDR3 has 15 amino acids. Trimming left V 0 bases short and J 10 bases short, with 15 bases between. Looked up from germline, CDR1 is MGHRA and CDR2 is YSYEKL.

This clone was observed at least ten times. V is TRBV29-1 and J is TRBJ2-1; a weak D match, TRBD1 (5 bases). V lost 3 bases and J 8 bases, leaving 8 bases between the germline ends. The CDR3 consists of 11 residues. CDR1 is SQVTM, CDR2 ANQGSEA, per germline. The CDR3 DNA sequence: TGCAGCGTTGACAGGGTGTATGAGCAGTTCTTC. This codes for CSVDRVYEQFF.

There are many counts of this clone. Just one base apart from a much larger clone, this may be a read error. This same CDR3 is encoded by further DNA sequences in the sample. This chain uses TRBV12-3 or TRBV12-4 with TRBJ2-5, with D hard to call. The length of the CDR3 is 12 residues. CDR3 bases: TGTGCCAGCAGTTTAATTGGCGAGACCCAGTACTTT. Translated, it gives CASSLIGETQYF.

This clone was counted at least ten times. The genes are TRBV18 and TRBJ2-3, with unresolved D. Trimming took 0 bases from V and 7 from J, leaving 5 bases between them. In germline, CDR1 is KGHSH, CDR2 LQKENI. This CDR3 spans 12 amino acids. Written as DNA, the CDR3 is TGTGCCAGCTCACCACCTTCGAATACGCAGTATTTT. Its translation is CASSPPSNTQYF. Together with reference TRBV18 and TRBJ2-3, the CDR3 gives the full variable domain: NAGVMQNPRHLVRRRGQEARLRCSPMKGHSHVYWYRQLPEEGLKFMVYLQKENIIDESGMPKERFSAEFPKEGPSILRIQQVVRGDSAAYFCASSPPSNTQYFGPGTRLTVL.

This clone was seen at least ten times. This chain links TRBV5-1 with TRBJ2-1; D may be TRBD1 or TRBD2 (6 bases each). The germline V gene encodes CDR1 SGHRS and CDR2 YFSETQ. CDR3 length: 14 amino acids. V lost 2 bases and J 9 bases, leaving 15 bases between the germline ends. The CDR3 DNA sequence: TGCGCCAGCAGCTTAGGGGGGCTATGGGTTGAGCAGTTCTTC. Translated: CASSLGGLWVEQFF.

This clone was detected many times. This chain links TRBV12-5 with TRBJ2-5, with no clear D. Trimming removed 0 bases at V and 4 bases at J, with 6 bases between. The CDR3 spans 13 residues. CDR1 is LGHNT and CDR2 is FRNRAP in the germline V gene. The CDR3 loop is CASGLVRGETQYF. CDR3 nucleotides: TGTGCTAGTGGTTTGGTAAGAGGAGAGACCCAGTACTTC.

The sample holds many counts of this clone. J is TRBJ2-1 and V is TRBV20-1, with TRBD2 matching over 8 bases. Germline V gene data show CDR1 as DFQATT and CDR2 as SNEGSKA (reference sequence). This CDR3 has 15 residues. The ends lost 5 bases at V and 3 bases at J; junction bases unmatched: 9. CDR3 DNA sequence: TGCAGTGCTTTTCCGGGCGGGAGGTTCTACAATGAGCAGTTCTTC. Its protein is CSAFPGGRFYNEQFF.

This clone was seen more than once but under ten times. The V call is TRBV9, the J call TRBJ1-2; D might be TRBD1 (5 bases). This CDR3 contains 12 residues. From germline, CDR1 is SGDLS and CDR2 YYNGEE. The V gene lost 5 bases and the J gene lost 6 bases, with 11 bases spanning the gap. In DNA form, the CDR3 reads TGTGCCAGCAGAGGGACGGAGAATGGCTACACCTTC. This translates into CASRGTENGYTF.

This clone was observed at least ten times. The rearrangement joins TRBV11-2 to TRBJ2-5; 7 bases map to TRBD1. The CDR3 loop spans 13 amino acids. Germline V gives CDR1 SGHAT, CDR2 FQNNGV. J lost 3 bases, V lost 5 bases, and 3 bases had no gene match. This CDR3 reads CASSHGTEETQYF. The CDR3 DNA follows: TGTGCCAGCAGCCATGGGACAGAAGAGACCCAGTACTTC.

The V call is TRBV6-1, the J call TRBJ1-5; the D is unclear. CDR1 and CDR2 (germline): MNHNS, SASEGT. V gave up 5 bases and J gave up 4 bases, with 18 bases separating them. CDR3 length equals 16 residues. The CDR3 nucleotides read TGTGCCAGCAGTCTGGACCAGACTGGGAGAAATCAGCCCCAGCATTTT. Its translation: CASSLDQTGRNQPQHF.

This clone turned up a few times. A read error may explain this, as a much larger clone is one base away. V and J are TRBV9 and TRBJ1-4, with D unresolved. The CDR3 runs to 14 residues. Germline CDR1 SGDLS, CDR2 YYNGEE. DNA of the CDR3: TGTGCCGGCAGCCAACAAGCAACTAATGAAAAACTGTTTTTT. It codes for CAGSQQATNEKLFF. The variable domain in full, completed from reference TRBV9 and TRBJ1-4, reads DSGVTQTPKHLITATGQRVTLRCSPRSGDLSVYWYQQSLDQGLQFLIQYYNGEERAKGNILERFSAQQFPDLHSELNLSSLELGDSALYFCAGSQQATNEKLFFGSGTQLSVL.

In its sample, this clone was seen many times. The V call is TRBV12-5, the J call TRBJ2-3, with no clear D. V shed 2 bases and J shed 2 bases, with 11 bases lying between them. The CDR3 is 15 residues long. The germline gives CDR1 LGHNT, CDR2 FRNRAP. CDR3 sequence: CASGLTGGFTDTQYF. CDR3 in DNA: TGTGCTAGTGGTTTGACCGGCGGATTCACAGATACGCAGTATTTT.

The sample holds many counts of this clone. The rearrangement uses TRBV6-2 or TRBV6-3 and TRBJ1-5, with D uncertain. V lost 3 bases, J lost 3 bases, and 21 bases lay in between. This CDR3 contains 18 residues. Germline CDR1 is MNHEY and CDR2 is SVGEGT. The CDR3 reads CASSYHLLTGPLNQPQHF. The CDR3 nucleotides are TGTGCCAGCAGTTATCATTTATTGACCGGGCCCCTCAATCAGCCCCAGCATTTT.

The rearrangement joins TRBV5-1 to TRBJ1-6; unclear D gene. The germline CDR1 and CDR2 sequences are SGHRS and YFSETQ. The CDR3 is made up of 16 amino acids. V lost 0 bases to trimming and J lost 6 bases, with 13 bases between them. The CDR3 loop is CASSLDWVTSNSPLHF. CDR3 bases: TGCGCCAGCAGCTTGGACTGGGTGACTTCTAATTCACCCCTCCACTTT.

This clone was seen repeatedly, ten times or more. The chain uses TRBV9 and TRBJ2-1; 8 bases map to TRBD2. Per the germline V gene, CDR1 is SGDLS and CDR2 is YYNGEE. The V gene end was trimmed by 0 bases and the J gene end by 4 bases; junction bases not matched to a gene: 6. The CDR3 sequence is 16 residues long. The CDR3 loop reads CASSVASSGRYNEQFF. CDR3 nucleotide sequence: TGTGCCAGCAGCGTAGCGTCTAGCGGGCGGTACAATGAGCAGTTCTTC.

This clone has at least ten counts. The rearrangement joins TRBV7-9 to TRBJ2-1; no reliable D call. There are 14 residues in the CDR3. The germline V and J ends were trimmed by 3 bases and 10 bases, with 16 bases remaining between them. Looked up from germline, CDR1 is SEHNR and CDR2 is FQNEAQ (reference sequence). The CDR3 DNA is TGTGCCAGCAGCTTGGACCCTCTTATCCAGGAGCAGTTCTTC. Its translation is CASSLDPLIQEQFF.

In this sample, this clone turned up many times. Other DNA variants within this sample encode the same CDR3. The rearrangement links TRBV9 to TRBJ2-6; perhaps TRBD1 as D (5 bases). This CDR3 region has 17 residues. Germline V gives CDR1 SGDLS, CDR2 YYNGEE. V was trimmed by 6 bases and J by 0 bases, leaving 16 bases between them. The CDR3 DNA is TGTGCCAGCACCAAAACAGGTCCATCCTCTGGGGCCAACGTCCTGACTTTC. This encodes CASTKTGPSSGANVLTF.

This clone showed up many times. This chain uses TRBV7-8 with TRBJ1-5; TRBD1 matches at 7 bases. CDR1 is SGHVS, CDR2 FQNEAQ, per germline. V dropped 1 base and J dropped 6; count of bases not matched to a gene: 3. CDR3 size: 14 residues. In DNA, the CDR3 is TGTGCCAGCAGCTTAGAGAAGGGGGCTCAGCCCCAGCATTTT. Amino acid sequence: CASSLEKGAQPQHF.

This clone was picked up a small number of times. The chain joins TRBV28 to TRBJ2-3, with a possible D match to TRBD2 (6 bases). CDR1 MDHEN and CDR2 SYDVKM come from the germline V gene. This CDR3 is built from 13 residues. V lost 2 bases to trimming and J lost 3 bases, with 6 bases between them. CDR3 sequence (DNA): TGTGCCAGCAGTTTAAGCGGGACAGATACGCAGTATTTT. Its protein product is CASSLSGTDTQYF.

The chain is built from TRBV2 and TRBJ2-7; TRBD1 matches 7 bases. The germline V gene encodes CDR1 SNHLY and CDR2 FYNNEI. The CDR3 covers 15 residues. V shed 4 bases, J shed 5 bases, and the junction held 11 bases outside the gene matches. The CDR3 spells CASSVGDSPTDEQYF. The CDR3 region has the DNA TGTGCCAGCAGTGTAGGGGACAGCCCTACAGACGAGCAGTACTTC.

There are many counts of this clone. This chain connects TRBV20-1 to TRBJ2-7; TRBD2 is a possible D gene (6 bases). The CDR3 covers 14 residues. The V and J ends lost 3 bases and 5 bases respectively, with 17 bases between them. Germline V lookup: CDR1 DFQATT, CDR2 SNEGSKA (reference sequence). CDR3 sequence reads: CSASGGRFADEQYF. Written as DNA, the CDR3 is TGCAGTGCTAGTGGGGGGAGGTTCGCCGACGAGCAGTACTTC.

The V gene is TRBV20-1, the J gene TRBJ1-1, with D uncertain. Germline V CDR1 and CDR2: DFQATT, SNEGSKA (reference sequence). V shed 4 bases and J shed 0 bases, with 15 bases lying between them. The CDR3 is made up of 15 amino acids. CDR3 sequence: CSATDPLTVNTEAFF. The CDR3 DNA reads as TGCAGTGCTACCGACCCGCTGACGGTGAACACTGAAGCTTTCTTT.

In its sample, this clone was seen many times. The chain joins TRBV6-5 to TRBJ2-1; 14 bases line up with TRBD2. The V and J ends lost 0 bases and 4 bases, in that order; junction bases with no gene match: 8. Germline V gene data show CDR1 as MNHEY and CDR2 as SVGAGI. CDR3 length: 19 amino acids. CDR3: CASSYSMPTSGRGYNEQFF. For the CDR3, the DNA is TGTGCCAGCAGTTACTCGATGCCGACTAGCGGGAGGGGGTACAATGAGCAGTTCTTC.

Written as DNA, the CDR3 is TGTGCCAGCAGCTTGGCCAGGGGAGCTAACTATGGCTACACCTTC. Translating gives CASSLARGANYGYTF. This rearrangement joins TRBV5-5 to TRBJ1-2, with D tentatively TRBD1 (6 bases). The germline gives CDR1 SGHKS, CDR2 YYEKEE (reference sequence). There are 15 residues in the CDR3. The V and J ends lost 0 bases and 0 bases respectively, with 9 bases between them.

This clone came up many times. This rearrangement joins TRBV12-3 or TRBV12-4 to TRBJ2-1; 15 bases map to TRBD2. This CDR3 has 13 amino acids. With 10 bases clipped from V and 10 bases from J, the junction kept 5 bases outside the gene matches. CDR3 sequence: CANGLAGGGEQFF. The CDR3 region has the DNA TGTGCCAACGGACTAGCGGGAGGGGGGGAGCAGTTCTTC.

This clone was seen a handful of times. The rearrangement joins TRBV15 to TRBJ2-1, with 7 bases matching TRBD1. This CDR3 is 13 amino acids long. The V gene end was trimmed by 3 bases and the J gene end by 10 bases; junction bases not matched to a gene: 6. Per the germline V gene, CDR1 is LNHNV and CDR2 is YYDKDF (reference sequence). DNA of the CDR3: TGTGCCACCAGCAGCTACCCGACAGGGGAGCAGTTCTTC. This encodes CATSSYPTGEQFF.

The sample holds many counts of this clone. V gene TRBV5-1 combines with J gene TRBJ1-1; 11 positions agree with TRBD1. Germline lookup yields CDR1 SGHRS and CDR2 YFSETQ. There are 14 residues in the CDR3. V lost 4 bases and J lost 1; bases outside the gene matches: 0. The CDR3 bases are TGCGCCAGCAGCGGGACAGGGGGGAACACTGAAGCTTTCTTT. Translating gives CASSGTGGNTEAFF. Combining the CDR3 with reference TRBV5-1 and TRBJ1-1 gives the whole variable domain KAGVTQTPRYLIKTRGQQVTLSCSPISGHRSVSWYQQTPGQGLQFLFEYFSETQRNKGNFPGRFSGRQFSNSRSEMNVSTLELGDSALYLCASSGTGGNTEAFFGQGTRLTVV.

By proportion, this clone is medium-sized. This rearrangement joins TRBV20-1 to TRBJ1-2; a possible D gene is TRBD1 (5 bases). The CDR3 consists of 14 residues. The ends were cut back, 2 bases at V and 1 base at J, with 11 bases in the middle. Looked up from germline, CDR1 is DFQATT and CDR2 is SNEGSKA (reference sequence). The CDR3 is CSARITTDNYGYTF. The CDR3, as DNA: TGCAGTGCTAGAATAACGACAGATAACTATGGCTACACCTTC.